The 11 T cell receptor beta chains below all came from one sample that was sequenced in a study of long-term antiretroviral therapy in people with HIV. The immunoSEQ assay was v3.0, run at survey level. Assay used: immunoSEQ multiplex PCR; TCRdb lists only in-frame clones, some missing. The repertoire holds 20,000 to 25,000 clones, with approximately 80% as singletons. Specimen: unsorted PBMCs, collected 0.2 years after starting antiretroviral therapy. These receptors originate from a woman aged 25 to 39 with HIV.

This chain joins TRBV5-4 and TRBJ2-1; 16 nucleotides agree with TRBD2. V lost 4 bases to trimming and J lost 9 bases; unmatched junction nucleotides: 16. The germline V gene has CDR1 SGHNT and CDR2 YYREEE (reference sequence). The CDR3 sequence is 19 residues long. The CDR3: CASSPGGLAGGLEVIEQFF. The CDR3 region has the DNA TGTGCCAGCAGCCCAGGGGGACTAGCGGGGGGGTTAGAGGTTATTGAGCAGTTCTTC.

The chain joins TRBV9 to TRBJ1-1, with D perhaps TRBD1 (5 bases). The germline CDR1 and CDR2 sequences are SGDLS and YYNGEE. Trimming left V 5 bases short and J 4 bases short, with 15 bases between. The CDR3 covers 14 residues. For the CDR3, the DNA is TGTGCCAGCAGTGCGACCCCCGGGGGCACTGAAGCTTTCTTT. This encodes CASSATPGGTEAFF.

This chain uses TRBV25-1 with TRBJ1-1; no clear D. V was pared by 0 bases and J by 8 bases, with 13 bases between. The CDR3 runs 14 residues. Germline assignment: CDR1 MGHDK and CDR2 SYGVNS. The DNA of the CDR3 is TGTGCCAGCAGTGAATATAAAGGTAGCCAAGAAGCTTTCTTT. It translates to CASSEYKGSQEAFF.

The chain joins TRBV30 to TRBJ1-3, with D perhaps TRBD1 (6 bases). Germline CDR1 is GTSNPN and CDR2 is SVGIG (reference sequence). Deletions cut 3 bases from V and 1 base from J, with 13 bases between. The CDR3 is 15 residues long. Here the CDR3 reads CAWSSGTLSGNTIYF. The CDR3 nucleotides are TGTGCCTGGAGCAGCGGGACACTTTCTGGAAACACCATATATTTT.

Here the CDR3 reads CASSRDRPIYNEQFF. The CDR3 DNA reads TGTGCCAGCAGCCGGGACAGGCCGATCTACAATGAGCAGTTCTTC. The J gene is TRBJ2-1, the V gene TRBV28, with TRBD1 identical over 8 bases. Germline trimming cut 6 bases from V and 3 bases from J; bases unmatched to any gene: 7. CDR3 length: 15 residues. CDR1 and CDR2 (germline): MDHEN, SYDVKM. The full variable domain, in which reference TRBV28 and TRBJ2-1 provide the parts outside the CDR3, is DVKVTQSSRYLVKRTGEKVFLECVQDMDHENMFWYRQDPGLGLRLIYFSYDVKMKEKGDIPEGYSVSREKKERFSLILESASTNQTSMYLCASSRDRPIYNEQFFGPGTRLTVL.

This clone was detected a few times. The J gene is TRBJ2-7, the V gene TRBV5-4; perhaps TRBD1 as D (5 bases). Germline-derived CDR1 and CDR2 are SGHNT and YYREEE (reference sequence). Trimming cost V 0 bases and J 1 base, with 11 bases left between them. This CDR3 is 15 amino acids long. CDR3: CASSLGGGKSYEQYF. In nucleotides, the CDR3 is TGTGCCAGCAGCTTGGGGGGCGGAAAATCCTACGAGCAGTACTTC.

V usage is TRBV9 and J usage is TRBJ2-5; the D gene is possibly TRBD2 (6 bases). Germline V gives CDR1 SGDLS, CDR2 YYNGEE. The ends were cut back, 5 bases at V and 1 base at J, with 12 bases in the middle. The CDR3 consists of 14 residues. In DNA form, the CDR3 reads TGTGCCAGCAGTCTGGGCGGGACCCAAGAGACCCAGTACTTC. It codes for CASSLGGTQETQYF.

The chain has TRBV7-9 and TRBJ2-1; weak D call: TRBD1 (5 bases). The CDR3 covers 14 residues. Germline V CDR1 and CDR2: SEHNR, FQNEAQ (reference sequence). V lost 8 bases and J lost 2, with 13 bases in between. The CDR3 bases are TGTGCCAGCGACAGAAACCTTGCCTACAATGAGCAGTTCTTC. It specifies CASDRNLAYNEQFF.

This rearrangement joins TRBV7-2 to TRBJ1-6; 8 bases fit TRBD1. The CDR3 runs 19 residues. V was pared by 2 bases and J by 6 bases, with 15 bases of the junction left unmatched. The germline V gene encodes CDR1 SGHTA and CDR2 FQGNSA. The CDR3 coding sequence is TGTGCCAGCAGCTTATGGGTCCCCAAGACAGGGGACCCTAATTCACCCCTCCACTTT. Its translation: CASSLWVPKTGDPNSPLHF.

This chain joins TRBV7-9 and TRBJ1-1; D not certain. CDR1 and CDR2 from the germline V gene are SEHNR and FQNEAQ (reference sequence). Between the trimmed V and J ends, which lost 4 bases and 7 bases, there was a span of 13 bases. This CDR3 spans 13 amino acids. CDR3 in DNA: TGTGCCAGCAGCTCGGGAGATTGGATTGAAGCTTTCTTT. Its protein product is CASSSGDWIEAFF.

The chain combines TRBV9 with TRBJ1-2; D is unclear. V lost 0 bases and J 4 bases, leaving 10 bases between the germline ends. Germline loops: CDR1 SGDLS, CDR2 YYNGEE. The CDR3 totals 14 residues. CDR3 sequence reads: CASSVAPEGYGYTF. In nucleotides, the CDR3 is TGTGCCAGCAGCGTAGCTCCGGAAGGCTATGGCTACACCTTC.